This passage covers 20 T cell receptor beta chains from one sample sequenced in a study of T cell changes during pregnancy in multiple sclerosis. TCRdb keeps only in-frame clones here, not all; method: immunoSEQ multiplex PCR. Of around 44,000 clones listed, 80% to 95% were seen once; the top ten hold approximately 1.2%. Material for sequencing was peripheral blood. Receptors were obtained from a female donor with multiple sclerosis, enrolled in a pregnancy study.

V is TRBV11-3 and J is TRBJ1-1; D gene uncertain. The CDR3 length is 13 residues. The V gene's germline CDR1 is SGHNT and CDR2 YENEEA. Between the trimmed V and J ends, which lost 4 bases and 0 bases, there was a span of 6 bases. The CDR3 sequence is CASSSGLNTEAFF. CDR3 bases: TGTGCCAGCAGCTCCGGGTTGAACACTGAAGCTTTCTTT.

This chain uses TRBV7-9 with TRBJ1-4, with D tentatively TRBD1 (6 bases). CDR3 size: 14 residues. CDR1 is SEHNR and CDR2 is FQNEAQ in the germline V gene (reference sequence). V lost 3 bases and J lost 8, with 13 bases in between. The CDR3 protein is CASSFIGGLEKLFF. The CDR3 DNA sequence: TGTGCCAGCAGCTTTATAGGGGGGCTGGAAAAACTGTTTTTT. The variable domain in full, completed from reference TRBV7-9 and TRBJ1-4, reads DTGVSQNPRHKITKRGQNVTFRCDPISEHNRLYWYRQTLGQGPEFLTYFQNEAQLEKSRLLSDRFSAERPKGSFSTLEIQRTEQGDSAMYLCASSFIGGLEKLFFGSGTQLSVL.

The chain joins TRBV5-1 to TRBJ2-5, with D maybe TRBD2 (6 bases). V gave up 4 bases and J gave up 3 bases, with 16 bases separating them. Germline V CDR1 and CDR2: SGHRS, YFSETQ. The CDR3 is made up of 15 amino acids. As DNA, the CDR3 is TGCGCCAGCAGCACGACCCGGGACTGGAAAGAGACCCAGTACTTC. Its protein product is CASSTTRDWKETQYF.

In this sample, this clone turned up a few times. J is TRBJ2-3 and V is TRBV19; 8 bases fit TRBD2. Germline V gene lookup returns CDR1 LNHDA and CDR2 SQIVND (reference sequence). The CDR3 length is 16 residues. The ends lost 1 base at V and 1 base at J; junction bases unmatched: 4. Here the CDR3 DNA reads TGTGCCAGTAGTATAGCGGGAGGGCCGGGCACAGATACGCAGTATTTT. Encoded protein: CASSIAGGPGTDTQYF.

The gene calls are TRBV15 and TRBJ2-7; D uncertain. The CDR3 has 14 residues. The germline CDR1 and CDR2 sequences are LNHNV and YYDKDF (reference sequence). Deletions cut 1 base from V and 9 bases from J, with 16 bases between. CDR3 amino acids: CATSRGVIDMLQYF. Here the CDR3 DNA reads TGTGCCACCAGCAGAGGTGTGATTGATATGCTGCAGTACTTC.

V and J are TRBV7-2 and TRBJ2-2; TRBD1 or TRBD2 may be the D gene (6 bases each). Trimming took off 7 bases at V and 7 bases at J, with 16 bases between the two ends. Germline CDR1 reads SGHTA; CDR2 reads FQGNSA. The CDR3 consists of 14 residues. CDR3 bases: TGTGCCAGCACCAGAGGGGGTAGCGGCGGGGAGCTGTTTTTT. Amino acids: CASTRGGSGGELFF. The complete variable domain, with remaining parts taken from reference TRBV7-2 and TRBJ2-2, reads GAGVSQSPSNKVTEKGKDVELRCDPISGHTALYWYRQSLGQGLEFLIYFQGNSAPDKSGLPSDRFSAERTGGSVSTLTIQRTQQEDSAVYLCASTRGGSGGELFFGEGSRLTVL.

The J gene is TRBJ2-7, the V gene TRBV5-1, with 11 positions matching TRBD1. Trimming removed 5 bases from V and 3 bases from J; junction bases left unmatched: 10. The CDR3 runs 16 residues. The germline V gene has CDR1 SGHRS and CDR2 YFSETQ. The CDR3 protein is CASRRNPGTGGYEQYF. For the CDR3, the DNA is TGCGCCAGCAGGCGTAACCCCGGGACAGGGGGCTACGAGCAGTACTTC. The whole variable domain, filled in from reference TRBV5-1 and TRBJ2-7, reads KAGVTQTPRYLIKTRGQQVTLSCSPISGHRSVSWYQQTPGQGLQFLFEYFSETQRNKGNFPGRFSGRQFSNSRSEMNVSTLELGDSALYLCASRRNPGTGGYEQYFGPGTRLTVT.

The CDR3 sequence is CASSLATGLSINNEQFF. CDR3 coding DNA: TGTGCCAGCAGCTTAGCTACAGGCTTGTCTATAAACAATGAGCAGTTCTTC. This chain links TRBV7-2 with TRBJ2-1; tentatively, D is TRBD1 (5 bases). The CDR3 has 17 residues. V gave up 0 bases and J gave up 5 bases, with 17 bases separating them. CDR1 SGHTA and CDR2 FQGNSA come from the germline V gene.

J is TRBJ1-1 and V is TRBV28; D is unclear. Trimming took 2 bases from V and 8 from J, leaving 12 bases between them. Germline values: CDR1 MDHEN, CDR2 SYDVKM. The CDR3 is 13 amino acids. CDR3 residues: CASSLQNPAEAFF. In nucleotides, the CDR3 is TGTGCCAGCAGTTTACAGAACCCTGCGGAAGCTTTCTTT.

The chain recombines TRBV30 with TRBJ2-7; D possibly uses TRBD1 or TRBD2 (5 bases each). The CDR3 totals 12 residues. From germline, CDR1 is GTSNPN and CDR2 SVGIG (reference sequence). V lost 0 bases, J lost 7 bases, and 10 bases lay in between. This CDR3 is CAWSVLWGEQYF. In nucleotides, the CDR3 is TGTGCCTGGAGTGTACTGTGGGGGGAGCAGTACTTC.

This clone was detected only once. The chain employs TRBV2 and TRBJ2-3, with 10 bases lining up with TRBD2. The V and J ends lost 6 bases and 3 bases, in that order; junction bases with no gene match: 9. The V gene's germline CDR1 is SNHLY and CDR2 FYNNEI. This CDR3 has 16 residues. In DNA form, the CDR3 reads TGTGCCAGCAGCGCCGTGCCGGGACTAGCGACAGATACGCAGTATTTT. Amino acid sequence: CASSAVPGLATDTQYF. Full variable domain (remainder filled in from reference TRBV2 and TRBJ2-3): EPEVTQTPSHQVTQMGQEVILRCVPISNHLYFYWYRQILGQKVEFLVSFYNNEISEKSEIFDDQFSVERPDGSNFTLKIRSTKLEDSAMYFCASSAVPGLATDTQYFGPGTRLTVL.

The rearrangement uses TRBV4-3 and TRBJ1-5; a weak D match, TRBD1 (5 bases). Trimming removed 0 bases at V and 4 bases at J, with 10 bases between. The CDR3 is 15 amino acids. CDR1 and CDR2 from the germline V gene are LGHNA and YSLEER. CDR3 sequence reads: CASSQDNAGNQPQHF. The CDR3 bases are TGCGCCAGCAGCCAAGATAATGCAGGGAATCAGCCCCAGCATTTT.

CDR3 in amino acids: CASSSYRALNTEAFF. The CDR3 DNA is TGTGCCAGCAGTTCGTACAGGGCACTGAACACTGAAGCTTTCTTT. The J gene is TRBJ1-1, the V gene TRBV27; tentatively, D is TRBD1 (6 bases). The CDR3 contains 15 residues. Germline V CDR1 and CDR2: MNHEY, SMNVEV (reference sequence). The V gene lost 4 bases and the J gene lost 0 bases, with 12 bases spanning the gap.

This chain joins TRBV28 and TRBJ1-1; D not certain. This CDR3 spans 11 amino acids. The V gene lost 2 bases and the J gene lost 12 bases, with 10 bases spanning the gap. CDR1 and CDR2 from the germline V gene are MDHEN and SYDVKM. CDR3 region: CASSLASWSFF. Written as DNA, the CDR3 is TGTGCCAGCAGTTTAGCAAGTTGGTCTTTCTTT.

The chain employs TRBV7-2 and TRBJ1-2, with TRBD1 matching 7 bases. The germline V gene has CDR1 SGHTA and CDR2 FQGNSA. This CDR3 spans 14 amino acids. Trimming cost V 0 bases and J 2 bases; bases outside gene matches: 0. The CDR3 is CASSLAQGNYGYTF. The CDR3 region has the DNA TGTGCCAGCAGCTTAGCACAGGGGAACTATGGCTACACCTTC. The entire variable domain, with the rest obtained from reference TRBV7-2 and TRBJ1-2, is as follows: GAGVSQSPSNKVTEKGKDVELRCDPISGHTALYWYRQSLGQGLEFLIYFQGNSAPDKSGLPSDRFSAERTGGSVSTLTIQRTQQEDSAVYLCASSLAQGNYGYTFGSGTRLTVV.

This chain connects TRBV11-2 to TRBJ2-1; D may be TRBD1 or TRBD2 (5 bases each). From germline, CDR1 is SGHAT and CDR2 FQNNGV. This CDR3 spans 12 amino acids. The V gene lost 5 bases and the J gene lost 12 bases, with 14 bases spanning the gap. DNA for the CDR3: TGTGCCAGCAGCGTTCGAGTTGGGGGGCAGTTCTTC. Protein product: CASSVRVGGQFF.

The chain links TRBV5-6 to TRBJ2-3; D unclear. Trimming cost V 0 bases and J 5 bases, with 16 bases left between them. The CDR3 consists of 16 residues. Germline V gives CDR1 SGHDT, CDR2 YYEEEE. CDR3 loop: CASSLALRAAGDTQYF. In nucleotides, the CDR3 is TGTGCCAGCAGCTTGGCCCTGAGAGCCGCAGGAGATACGCAGTATTTT. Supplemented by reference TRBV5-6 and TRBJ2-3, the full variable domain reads DAGVTQSPTHLIKTRGQQVTLRCSPKSGHDTVSWYQQALGQGPQFIFQYYEEEERQRGNFPDRFSGHQFPNYSSELNVNALLLGDSALYLCASSLALRAAGDTQYFGPGTRLTVL.

The CDR3 protein is CASSPGAGGYTF. The CDR3 bases are TGTGCCAGCAGCCCAGGCGCGGGGGGCTACACCTTC. The gene calls are TRBV6-5 and TRBJ1-2; no firm D call. The CDR3 has 12 amino acids. Germline V gives CDR1 MNHEY, CDR2 SVGAGI. The ends were cut back, 6 bases at V and 8 bases at J, with 13 bases in the middle.

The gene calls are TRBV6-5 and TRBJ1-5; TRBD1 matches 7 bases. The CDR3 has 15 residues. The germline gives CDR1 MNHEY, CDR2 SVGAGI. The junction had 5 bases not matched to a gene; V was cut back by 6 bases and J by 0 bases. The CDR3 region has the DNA TGTGCCAGCAGAGAGACAGGGAATAGCAATCAGCCCCAGCATTTT. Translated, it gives CASRETGNSNQPQHF.

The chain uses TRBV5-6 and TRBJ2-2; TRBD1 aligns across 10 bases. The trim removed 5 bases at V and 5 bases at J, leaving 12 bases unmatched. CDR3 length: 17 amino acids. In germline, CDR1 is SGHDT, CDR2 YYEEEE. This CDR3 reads CASRTLSGTGETGELFF. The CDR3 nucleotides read TGTGCCAGCAGAACCCTCTCTGGGACAGGGGAGACCGGGGAGCTGTTTTTT.